This TCR beta chain was sequenced during a study of blood T cell repertoires in COVID-19. Study-wide background: The United States, Italy and Spain supplied acute and convalescent COVID-19 samples.

The assay was immunoSEQ multiplex PCR, and TCRdb's table has in-frame clones only and misses some. The sample has approximately 440,000 clones; around 89% are singletons. For this clone: This same CDR3 is encoded by further DNA sequences in the sample.

In germline, CDR1 is MNHEY, CDR2 SMNVEV (reference sequence). With 3 bases removed from V and 5 bases from J, the gap between germline ends came to 10 bases. This CDR3 is built from 14 residues. The chain combines TRBV27 with TRBJ1-4, with TRBD1 as a possible D gene (5 bases). This receptor was taken from a woman between 50 and 59 years old with COVID-19, enrolled during active disease. Sequences were obtained from peripheral blood. CDR3 DNA sequence: TGTGCCAGCAGTTTGAGCCGGGGGAATGAAAAACTGTTTTTT. Amino acid sequence: CASSLSRGNEKLFF.